Following are 11 T cell receptor beta chains from one sample sequenced in a study of CD8 T cells in Susac syndrome. It was with random hexamers that 0.5 to 1 ug RNA was reverse transcribed. In TCRdb, the immunoSEQ multiplex PCR reads were re-called with MiXCR into one record per CDR3 protein. The sample comprises about 210,000 distinct CDR3 sequences, around 96% of which are singletons, and 0.075% to 0.095% rests with the top ten. The sample taken for sequencing was CD4+ T cells from PBMCs. The receptors stem from a human donor with multiple sclerosis.

V is TRBV4-2 and J is TRBJ1-2; D is ambiguous. The CDR3 has 14 amino acids. V dropped 1 base and J dropped 3 bases, with 9 bases sitting between them. Germline CDR1 reads LGHNA; CDR2 reads YNFKEQ. CDR3 amino acids: CASSQVQDDYGYTF. CDR3 DNA: TGTGCCAGCAGCCAAGTGCAGGATGACTATGGCTACACCTTC.

The genes are TRBV19 and TRBJ1-1; 8 nucleotides match TRBD1. V was pared by 9 bases and J by 1 base, with 7 bases of the junction left unmatched. The CDR3 consists of 14 residues. Germline V gene data show CDR1 as LNHDA and CDR2 as SQIVND (reference sequence). The DNA of the CDR3 is TGTGCCAGCAACCGGGACAGGACGAACACTGAAGCTTTCTTT. This encodes CASNRDRTNTEAFF.

The rearrangement uses TRBV7-2 and TRBJ2-7; maybe TRBD2 (7 bases). This CDR3 is 15 amino acids long. Trimming took 0 bases from V and 6 from J, leaving 15 bases between them. In germline, CDR1 is SGHTA, CDR2 FQGNSA. CDR3 sequence (DNA): TGTGCCAGCAGCTTAGCGGCGGGGGCCCATCTCGAGCAGTACTTC. As protein: CASSLAAGAHLEQYF.

The rearrangement links TRBV3-1 to TRBJ2-4; 7 nucleotides agree with TRBD1. Germline CDR1 is LGHDT and CDR2 is YNNKEL (reference sequence). The CDR3 spans 16 residues. The ends lost 4 bases at V and 5 bases at J; junction bases unmatched: 11. DNA of the CDR3: TGTGCCAGCAGCCGCCGACAGGGAACAGGCCAAAACATTCAGTACTTC. Its protein product is CASSRRQGTGQNIQYF.

The V and J genes are TRBV20-1 and TRBJ1-2, with a possible D match to TRBD1 (5 bases). Trimming took 3 bases from V and 4 from J, leaving 15 bases between them. The germline gives CDR1 DFQATT, CDR2 SNEGSKA (reference sequence). CDR3 length equals 14 residues. The CDR3: CSARGSAGSYGYTF. As DNA, the CDR3 is TGCAGTGCTAGGGGATCGGCAGGGAGCTATGGCTACACCTTC.

The rearrangement joins TRBV9 to TRBJ2-1; TRBD1 is a possible D gene (5 bases). V was trimmed by 4 bases and J by 9 bases, leaving 17 bases between them. CDR1 SGDLS and CDR2 YYNGEE come from the germline V gene. CDR3 size: 14 residues. Here the CDR3 DNA reads TGTGCCAGCAGCTCTACCCTCAGGGTCGGTGAGCAGTTCTTC. Translated: CASSSTLRVGEQFF. Together with reference TRBV9 and TRBJ2-1, the CDR3 gives the full variable domain: DSGVTQTPKHLITATGQRVTLRCSPRSGDLSVYWYQQSLDQGLQFLIQYYNGEERAKGNILERFSAQQFPDLHSELNLSSLELGDSALYFCASSSTLRVGEQFFGPGTRLTVL.

The chain couples TRBV3-1 to TRBJ1-1, with 7 bases matching TRBD1. V was pared by 3 bases and J by 5 bases, with 6 bases of the junction left unmatched. CDR1 is LGHDT and CDR2 is YNNKEL in the germline V gene (reference sequence). This CDR3 has 14 residues. The CDR3 bases are TGTGCCAGCAGCCATAATACAGGGGTGACTGAAGCTTTCTTT. Residues: CASSHNTGVTEAFF.

This chain joins TRBV28 and TRBJ1-1; D unresolved. The length of the CDR3 is 16 residues. Germline V CDR1 and CDR2: MDHEN, SYDVKM. V gave up 3 bases and J gave up 6 bases, with 20 bases separating them. The CDR3 coding sequence is TGTGCCAGCAGTTTGATGTCGGCCTCCCTTGGGGCTGAAGCTTTCTTT. Amino acids: CASSLMSASLGAEAFF.

The chain uses TRBV29-1 and TRBJ1-1; no definite D call. From germline, CDR1 is SQVTM and CDR2 ANQGSEA. With 2 bases removed from V and 1 base from J, the gap between germline ends came to 8 bases. This CDR3 spans 13 amino acids. The CDR3 spells CSVEWQPNTEAFF. The CDR3 nucleotides are TGCAGCGTTGAATGGCAGCCGAACACTGAAGCTTTCTTT.

This chain connects TRBV7-9 to TRBJ2-7, with TRBD1 identical over 9 bases. Germline V lookup: CDR1 SEHNR, CDR2 FQNEAQ (reference sequence). The CDR3 consists of 15 residues. J lost 3 bases, V lost 5 bases, and 8 bases had no gene match. CDR3 amino acids: CASSNLGQGIYEQYF. The CDR3 nucleotides read TGTGCCAGCAGCAACTTAGGACAGGGGATCTACGAGCAGTACTTC.

The chain is built from TRBV30 and TRBJ1-5; the D gene is possibly TRBD1 (5 bases). From germline, CDR1 is GTSNPN and CDR2 SVGIG (reference sequence). The V end lost 6 bases, the J end lost 2 bases, and 8 bases lay between the germline ends. The CDR3 is 12 amino acids. DNA for the CDR3: TGTGCCTGCGAAGGGGGCAATCAGCCCCAGCATTTT. Its protein is CACEGGNQPQHF.